This TCR beta chain was profiled in a study of metastatic and nonmetastatic thyroid tumors (dated by TCRdb to between 2020 and 2021). Broadly, across the study: The researchers compared repertoires between peripheral blood samples and tumor or nodule tissue samples from patients with malignant or benign thyroid disease. Results the study describes overall, beyond this receptor: TCR beta diversity was reported as significantly higher in malignant tumors than in benign nodules, in both blood and tumor samples.

No treatment had been received by any patient before thyroid surgery. Patient clinical samples collected from about 2011 to 2018 were retrospectively analysed using T-cell receptor beta sequencing. Receptors were amplified or captured by PCR. The sequencer was an Illumina HiSeq 4000. High-throughput sequencing was used to profile the TCR beta-chain CDR3 region of each patient. In the paper's pipeline: A classifier to discriminate distant-metastatic papillary thyroid cancer patients was built from CDR3 differences across clinicopathological groups. Repertoire diversity was assessed with the Shannon index, and tumor-blood repertoire similarity with the Morisita-Horn index. TCRdb trimmed the raw reads at Q25, called clones with MiXCR and kept productive beta chains. These V and J calls derive from TCRdb rather than the authors' analysis. The sample has around 41,000 clones on record, less than 3.5% of them singletons. The ten top clones hold 8% to 10% of the sample.

This clone was seen ten or more times. The antigen it binds to is not known. Base qualities are not at hand, and no much larger clone is one base apart. Trimming at the junction amounts to 2 bases on V and 8 bases on J, and the germline ends lie 15 bases apart. The CDR3 numbers 14 residues from cysteine through phenylalanine. Only CDR3 DNA remains: 42 bases, in frame from the first base. The rearranged segments are TRBV12-3 or TRBV12-4 and TRBJ2-5; 7 matching bases give a weak D call of TRBD1. The sequence was collected from a female donor with papillary thyroid cancer or a benign thyroid nodule (not recorded which). Some clones in this sample may be carry-over from other donors' samples. Sample: blood. The DNA sequence is TGTGCCAGCAGTTTAATGGGCAGGGGGGATACCCAGTACTTC. This yields the protein CASSLMGRGDTQYF.